These T cell receptor beta chains were read from a single sample in a study of spatial heterogeneity in lung cancer. Each CDR3 protein is one row after TCRdb ran MiXCR on the 5' RACE reads. The sample includes about 52,000 distinct CDR3 sequences, roughly 8.1% of them seen just once. Specimen: PBMCs, collected at follow-up. The receptors originated from a female donor with early-stage non-small cell lung cancer. Both conserved end residues are part of each CDR3. The order of the fields is D gene, V gene, clone size, J gene, CDR3 DNA, CDR3 protein. The D gene is left open where the match is weak. The listing skips clone size in some rows; elsewhere it reads once, few, many or a size class.

TRBD1	TRBV18	many	TRBJ2-2	TGTGCCAGCTCACCGATGGGACAGGGGAACACCGGGGAGCTGTTTTTT	CASSPMGQGNTGELFF
.	TRBV24-1	.	TRBJ2-6	TGTGCCACCAGTGACCCCAGACCCGGGGCCAACGTCCTGACTTTC	CATSDPRPGANVLTF
TRBD2	TRBV20-1	many	TRBJ2-7	TGCAGTGCTTTAATTAGCGGGGGACGTTACGAGCAGTACTTC	CSALISGGRYEQYF
.	TRBV4-2	many	TRBJ2-5	TGTGCCAGCAGCCGCGGAAGGAATGGAGAGACCCAGTACTTC	CASSRGRNGETQYF
.	TRBV6-2/TRBV6-3	many	TRBJ1-2	TGTGCCAGCAGTTACTCCGGGACGCCAGGCTATGGCTACACCTTC	CASSYSGTPGYGYTF
.	TRBV3-1	many	TRBJ1-1	TGTGCCAGCAGCCAAGTCGGGGAAGCTTTCTTT	CASSQVGEAFF
.	TRBV11-2	.	TRBJ2-3	TGTGCCAGCAGCTTGGTTAGGGGGGGCCGCTGGTCCACGGATACGCAGTATTTT	CASSLVRGGRWSTDTQYF
.	TRBV7-9	many	TRBJ2-5	TGTGCCAGCAGCTTAAGGGGGGCTCCGATCCAAGAGACCCAGTACTTC	CASSLRGAPIQETQYF
.	TRBV15	.	TRBJ1-1	TGTGCCACCAGTACGAGTTTATCTGACACTGAAGCTTTCTTT	CATSTSLSDTEAFF
.	TRBV28	once	TRBJ2-7	TGTGCCAGCAGTTTAAGTGGACCCTACGAGCAGTACTTC	CASSLSGPYEQYF
.	TRBV27	many	TRBJ2-5	TGTGCCAGCAGTACCCGACAGGGAGGAGCCCAAGAGACCCAGTACTTC	CASSTRQGGAQETQYF
.	TRBV27	few	TRBJ1-2	TGTGCCAGCAGTTTCAGGCCCCCTGGTGCTAACTATGGCTACACCTTC	CASSFRPPGANYGYTF
TRBD1	TRBV10-3	many	TRBJ2-6	TGTGCCATCAGTGAAATGAGACAGGGGGTTCCTGGGGCCAACGTCCTGACTTTC	CAISEMRQGVPGANVLTF
TRBD2	TRBV5-1	many	TRBJ2-1	TGCGCCAGCAGCTTGGTTGCGCGGGGGGGCCCCAATGAGCAGTTCTTC	CASSLVARGGPNEQFF
.	TRBV6-1	.	TRBJ2-1	TGTGCCAGCAGTGAACTCTTCGGCAGCTCCTACAATGAGCAGTTCTTC	CASSELFGSSYNEQFF
.	TRBV27	few	TRBJ1-1	TGTGCCAGCAGTTTGGAGGGGCACATGAACACTGAAGCTTTCTTT	CASSLEGHMNTEAFF
TRBD2	TRBV20-1	few	TRBJ2-1	TGCAGTGCTCTCCCTTCTTGGACTAGCGGGGTAAACAATGAGCAGTTCTTC	CSALPSWTSGVNNEQFF
.	TRBV6-4	many	TRBJ2-6	TGTGCCAGCAGCCGAGGCGGGGCTGGGGCCAACGTCCTGACTTTC	CASSRGGAGANVLTF
.	TRBV7-2	many	TRBJ2-7	TGTGCCAGCAGCTCCTCCGTCGGGATGTACGAGCAGTACTTC	CASSSSVGMYEQYF
.	TRBV7-8	many	TRBJ2-3	TGTGCCAGCAGCTTAGGGACTAGGGGGGATACGCAGTATTTT	CASSLGTRGDTQYF
.	TRBV24-1	few	TRBJ2-2	TGTGCCACCAGTGATCGGAGGGGGTCCGGCACCGGGGAGCTGTTTTTT	CATSDRRGSGTGELFF
TRBD2	TRBV3-1	.	TRBJ2-7	TGTGCCAGCTCAAGAGTTGGTAGCGGGGGTACCAACGAGCAGTACTTC	CASSRVGSGGTNEQYF
TRBD1	TRBV5-1	few	TRBJ2-2	TGCGCCAGCAGCTTCGGACAGGGGGCCTTCACCGGGGAGCTGTTTTTT	CASSFGQGAFTGELFF
TRBD1	TRBV27	.	TRBJ1-6	TGTGCCAGCAGTTTTGCGGGACAGGGGAATTCACCCCTCCACTTT	CASSFAGQGNSPLHF
.	TRBV4-1	many	TRBJ1-2	TGCGCCAGCAGCCAAGCCCTGGCTTGGGTCAACTATGGCTACACCTTC	CASSQALAWVNYGYTF
.	TRBV5-4	many	TRBJ2-3	TGTGCCAGCAGCCGCACAGTGGGAGGTATTGTTACGCAGTATTTT	CASSRTVGGIVTQYF
.	TRBV7-9	many	TRBJ1-1	TGTGCCAGCAGCTCATGGACAGTCCCTGAAGCTTTCTTT	CASSSWTVPEAFF